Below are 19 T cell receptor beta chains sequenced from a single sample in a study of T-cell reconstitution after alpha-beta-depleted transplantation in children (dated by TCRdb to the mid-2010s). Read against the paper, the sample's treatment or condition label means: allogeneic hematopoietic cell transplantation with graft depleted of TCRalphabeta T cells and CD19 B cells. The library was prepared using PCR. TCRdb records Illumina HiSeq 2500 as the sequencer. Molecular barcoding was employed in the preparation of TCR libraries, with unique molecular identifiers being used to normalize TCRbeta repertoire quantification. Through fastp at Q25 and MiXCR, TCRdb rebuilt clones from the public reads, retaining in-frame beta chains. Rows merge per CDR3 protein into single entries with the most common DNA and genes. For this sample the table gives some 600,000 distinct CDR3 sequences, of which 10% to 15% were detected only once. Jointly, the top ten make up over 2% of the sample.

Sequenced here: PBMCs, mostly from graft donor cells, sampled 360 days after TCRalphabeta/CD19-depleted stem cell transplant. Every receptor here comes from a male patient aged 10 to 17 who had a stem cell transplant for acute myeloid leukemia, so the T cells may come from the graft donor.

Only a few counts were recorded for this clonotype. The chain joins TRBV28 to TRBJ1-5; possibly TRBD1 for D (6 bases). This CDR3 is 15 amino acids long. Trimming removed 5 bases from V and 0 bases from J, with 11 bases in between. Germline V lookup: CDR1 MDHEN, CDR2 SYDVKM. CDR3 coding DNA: TGTGCCAGCAGTCACAGGGTATATAGCAATCAGCCCCAGCATTTT. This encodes CASSHRVYSNQPQHF.

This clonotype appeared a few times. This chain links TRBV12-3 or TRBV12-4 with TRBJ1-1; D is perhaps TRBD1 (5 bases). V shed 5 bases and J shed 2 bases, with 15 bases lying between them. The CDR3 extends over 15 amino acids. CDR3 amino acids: CASSQEGRINTEAFF. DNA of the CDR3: TGTGCCAGCAGTCAAGAGGGACGGATAAACACTGAAGCTTTCTTT.

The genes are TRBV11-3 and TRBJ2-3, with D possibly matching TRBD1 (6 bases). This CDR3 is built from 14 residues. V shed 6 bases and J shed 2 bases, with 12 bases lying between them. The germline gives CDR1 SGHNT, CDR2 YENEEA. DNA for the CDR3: TGTGCCAGCAGGGGGCAGGGGTCCACAGATACGCAGTATTTT. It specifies CASRGQGSTDTQYF.

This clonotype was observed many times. The CDR3 coding sequence is TGTGCCAGCACCCAGTGGCGTGATCCGACAGGGGACGACGAGCAGTACTTC. It translates to CASTQWRDPTGDDEQYF. This chain links TRBV28 with TRBJ2-7, with TRBD1 matching 8 bases. In germline, CDR1 is MDHEN, CDR2 SYDVKM. Losses at the gene ends were 7 bases for V and 5 bases for J; bases not matched to a gene: 19. This CDR3 is built from 17 residues.

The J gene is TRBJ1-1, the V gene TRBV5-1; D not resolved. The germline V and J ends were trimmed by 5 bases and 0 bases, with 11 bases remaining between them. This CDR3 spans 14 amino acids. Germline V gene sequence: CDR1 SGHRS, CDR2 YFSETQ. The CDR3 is CASSPGGMNTEAFF. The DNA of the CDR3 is TGCGCCAGCAGTCCGGGTGGAATGAACACTGAAGCTTTCTTT.

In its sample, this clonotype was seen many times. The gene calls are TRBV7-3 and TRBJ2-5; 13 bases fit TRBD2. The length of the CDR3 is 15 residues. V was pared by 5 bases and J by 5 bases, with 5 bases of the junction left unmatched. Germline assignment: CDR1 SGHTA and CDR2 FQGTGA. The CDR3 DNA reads TGTGCCAGCAGCCTCGGGACTAGCGGGATGGAGACCCAGTACTTC. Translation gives CASSLGTSGMETQYF. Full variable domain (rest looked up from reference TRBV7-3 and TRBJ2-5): GAGVSQTPSNKVTEKGKYVELRCDPISGHTALYWYRQSLGQGPEFLIYFQGTGAADDSGLPNDRFFAVRPEGSVSTLKIQRTERGDSAVYLCASSLGTSGMETQYFGPGTRLLVL.

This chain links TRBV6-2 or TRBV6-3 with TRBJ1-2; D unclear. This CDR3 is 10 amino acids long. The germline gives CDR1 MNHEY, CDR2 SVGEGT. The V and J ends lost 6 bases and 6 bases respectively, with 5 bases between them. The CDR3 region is CASRGNGYTF. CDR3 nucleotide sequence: TGTGCCAGCAGAGGGAATGGCTACACCTTC.

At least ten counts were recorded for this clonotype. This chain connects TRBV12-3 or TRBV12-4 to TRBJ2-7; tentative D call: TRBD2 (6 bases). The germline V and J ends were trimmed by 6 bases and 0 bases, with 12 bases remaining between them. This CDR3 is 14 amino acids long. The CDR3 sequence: CASRTGVGSYEQYF. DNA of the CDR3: TGTGCCAGCAGAACGGGGGTCGGCTCCTACGAGCAGTACTTC.

CDR3 loop: CASSFESLPRDTQYF. The CDR3 DNA reads as TGTGCCAGCAGCTTTGAGAGTCTACCGAGGGATACGCAGTATTTT. The J gene is TRBJ2-3, the V gene TRBV7-2; D is undetermined. Germline V gene lookup returns CDR1 SGHTA and CDR2 FQGNSA. The V end lost 3 bases, the J end lost 6 bases, and 16 bases lay between the germline ends. This CDR3 contains 15 residues.

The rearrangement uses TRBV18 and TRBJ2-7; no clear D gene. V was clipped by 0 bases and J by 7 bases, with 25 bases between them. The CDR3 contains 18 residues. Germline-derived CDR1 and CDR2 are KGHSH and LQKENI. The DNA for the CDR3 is TGTGCCAGCTCACCACCGAACAGTCAGATCTTGGGTCAAGGGGAGCAGTACTTC. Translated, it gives CASSPPNSQILGQGEQYF.

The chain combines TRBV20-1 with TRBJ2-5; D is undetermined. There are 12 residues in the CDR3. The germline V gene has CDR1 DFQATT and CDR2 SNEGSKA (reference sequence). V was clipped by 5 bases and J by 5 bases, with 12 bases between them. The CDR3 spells CSALYVGETQYF. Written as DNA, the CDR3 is TGCAGTGCTCTCTACGTCGGGGAGACCCAGTACTTC.

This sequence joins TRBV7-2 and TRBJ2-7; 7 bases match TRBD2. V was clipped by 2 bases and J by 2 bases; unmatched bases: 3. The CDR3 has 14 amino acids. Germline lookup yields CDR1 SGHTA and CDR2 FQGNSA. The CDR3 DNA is TGTGCCAGCAGCTTAAGAGGACTAGCCTACGAGCAGTACTTC. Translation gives CASSLRGLAYEQYF.

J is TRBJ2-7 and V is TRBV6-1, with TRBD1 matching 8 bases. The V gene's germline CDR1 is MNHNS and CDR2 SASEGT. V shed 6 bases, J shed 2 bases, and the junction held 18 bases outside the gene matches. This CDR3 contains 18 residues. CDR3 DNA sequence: TGTGCCAGCAGCCGAAGACAGGGGCCAAAGCGGTCAGCCTACGAGCAGTACTTC. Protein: CASSRRQGPKRSAYEQYF.

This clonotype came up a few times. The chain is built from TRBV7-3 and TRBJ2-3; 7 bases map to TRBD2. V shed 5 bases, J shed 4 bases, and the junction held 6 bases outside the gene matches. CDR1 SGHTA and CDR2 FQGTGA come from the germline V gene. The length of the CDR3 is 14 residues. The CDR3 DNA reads TGTGCCAGCAGCCCCACGGGGGGATCAGATACGCAGTATTTT. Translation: CASSPTGGSDTQYF.

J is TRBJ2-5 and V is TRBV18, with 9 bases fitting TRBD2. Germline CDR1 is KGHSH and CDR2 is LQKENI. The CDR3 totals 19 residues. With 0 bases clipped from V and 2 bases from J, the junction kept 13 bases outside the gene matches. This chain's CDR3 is CASSPPRGRVAGAQETQYF. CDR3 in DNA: TGTGCCAGCTCACCACCGCGGGGGCGCGTAGCGGGAGCACAAGAGACCCAGTACTTC.

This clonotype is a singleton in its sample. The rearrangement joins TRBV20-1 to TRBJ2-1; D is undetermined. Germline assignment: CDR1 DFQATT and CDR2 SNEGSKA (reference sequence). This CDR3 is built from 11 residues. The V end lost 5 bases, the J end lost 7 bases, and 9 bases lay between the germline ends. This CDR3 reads CSASNLNEQFF. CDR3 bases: TGCAGTGCTTCAAATCTGAATGAGCAGTTCTTC.

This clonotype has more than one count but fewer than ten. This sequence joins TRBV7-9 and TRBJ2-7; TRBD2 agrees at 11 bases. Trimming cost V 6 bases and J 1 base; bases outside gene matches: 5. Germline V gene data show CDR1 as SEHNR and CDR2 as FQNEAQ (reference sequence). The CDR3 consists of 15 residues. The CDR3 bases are TGTGCCAGCAGGGTAGGACTAGCGGGTTCCTACGAGCAGTACTTC. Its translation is CASRVGLAGSYEQYF.

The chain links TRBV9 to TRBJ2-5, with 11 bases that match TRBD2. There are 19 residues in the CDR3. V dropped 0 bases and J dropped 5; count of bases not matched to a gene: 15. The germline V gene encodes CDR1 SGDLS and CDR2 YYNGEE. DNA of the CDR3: TGTGCCAGCAGCGTAGGCCCTTTTAGCGGGAGGGCCGTGAGGGAGACCCAGTACTTC. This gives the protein CASSVGPFSGRAVRETQYF.

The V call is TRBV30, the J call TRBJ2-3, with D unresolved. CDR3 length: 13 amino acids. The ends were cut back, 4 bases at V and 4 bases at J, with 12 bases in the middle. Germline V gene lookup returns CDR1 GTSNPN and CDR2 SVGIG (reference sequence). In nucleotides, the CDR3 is TGTGCCTGGACAAGGGCAGGCTCAGATACGCAGTATTTT. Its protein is CAWTRAGSDTQYF.